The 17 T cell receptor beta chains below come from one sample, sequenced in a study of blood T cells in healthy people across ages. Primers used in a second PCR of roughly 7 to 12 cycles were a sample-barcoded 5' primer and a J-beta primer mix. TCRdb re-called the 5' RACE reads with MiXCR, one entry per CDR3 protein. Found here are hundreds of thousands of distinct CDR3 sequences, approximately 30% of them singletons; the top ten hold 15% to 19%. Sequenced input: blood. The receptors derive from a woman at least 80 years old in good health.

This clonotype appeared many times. The CDR3 protein is CASSPQGGVSNQPQHF. DNA for the CDR3: TGTGCCAGCAGCCCCCAAGGGGGGGTTAGCAATCAGCCCCAGCATTTT. This sequence joins TRBV7-2 and TRBJ1-5; possibly TRBD1 for D (6 bases). This CDR3 is 16 amino acids long. Trimming removed 5 bases from V and 0 bases from J, with 14 bases in between. Germline V gene data show CDR1 as SGHTA and CDR2 as FQGNSA.

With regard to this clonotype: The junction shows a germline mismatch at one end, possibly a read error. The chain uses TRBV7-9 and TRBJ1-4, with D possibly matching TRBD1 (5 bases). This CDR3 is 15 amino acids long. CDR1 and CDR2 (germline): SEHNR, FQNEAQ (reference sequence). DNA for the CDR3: TGTGCCAGCAGCCGACCGGGACGGGCTAGTGAAGAACTGTTTTTT. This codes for CASSRPGRASEELFF.

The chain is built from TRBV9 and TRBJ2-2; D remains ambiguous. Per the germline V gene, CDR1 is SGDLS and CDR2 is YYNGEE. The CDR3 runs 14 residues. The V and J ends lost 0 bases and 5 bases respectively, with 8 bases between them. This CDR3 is CASSVAAGTGELFF. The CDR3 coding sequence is TGTGCCAGCAGCGTAGCTGCTGGGACCGGGGAGCTGTTTTTT.

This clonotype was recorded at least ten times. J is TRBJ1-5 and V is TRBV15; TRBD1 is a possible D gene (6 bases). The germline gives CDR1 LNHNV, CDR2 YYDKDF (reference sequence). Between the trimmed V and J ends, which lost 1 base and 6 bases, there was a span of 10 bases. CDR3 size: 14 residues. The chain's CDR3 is CATSRGGGIQPQHF. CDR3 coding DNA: TGTGCCACCAGCAGAGGAGGGGGAATTCAGCCCCAGCATTTT. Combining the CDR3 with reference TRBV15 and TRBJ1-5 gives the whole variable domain DAMVIQNPRYQVTQFGKPVTLSCSQTLNHNVMYWYQQKSSQAPKLLFHYYDKDFNNEADTPDNFQSRRPNTSFCFLDIRSPGLGDTAMYLCATSRGGGIQPQHFGDGTRLSIL.

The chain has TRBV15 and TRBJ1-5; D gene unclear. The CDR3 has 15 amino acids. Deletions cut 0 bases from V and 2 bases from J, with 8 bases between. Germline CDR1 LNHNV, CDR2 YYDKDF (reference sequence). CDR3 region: CATSRDVGCNQPQHF. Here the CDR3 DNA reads TGTGCCACCAGCAGAGATGTCGGTTGCAATCAGCCCCAGCATTTT. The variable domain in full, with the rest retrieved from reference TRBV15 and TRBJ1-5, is DAMVIQNPRYQVTQFGKPVTLSCSQTLNHNVMYWYQQKSSQAPKLLFHYYDKDFNNEADTPDNFQSRRPNTSFCFLDIRSPGLGDTAMYLCATSRDVGCNQPQHFGDGTRLSIL.

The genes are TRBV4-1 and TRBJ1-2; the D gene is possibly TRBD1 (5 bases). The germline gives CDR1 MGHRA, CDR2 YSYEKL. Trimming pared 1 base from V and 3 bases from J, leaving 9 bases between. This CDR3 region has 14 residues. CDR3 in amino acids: CASSQAGGYYGYTF. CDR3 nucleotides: TGCGCCAGCAGCCAAGCCGGGGGATACTATGGCTACACCTTC.

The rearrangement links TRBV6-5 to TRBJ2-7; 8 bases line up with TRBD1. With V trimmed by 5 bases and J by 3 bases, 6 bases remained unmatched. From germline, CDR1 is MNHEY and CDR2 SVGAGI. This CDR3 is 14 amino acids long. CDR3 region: CASSPIDRGYEQYF. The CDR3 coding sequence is TGTGCCAGCAGTCCCATCGACAGGGGCTACGAGCAGTACTTC.

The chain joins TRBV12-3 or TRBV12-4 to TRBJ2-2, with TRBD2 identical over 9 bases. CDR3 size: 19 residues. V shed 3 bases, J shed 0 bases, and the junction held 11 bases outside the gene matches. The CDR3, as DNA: TGTGCCAGCAGTTTGCTGATCGGAGCGGGGGGCACGAACACCGGGGAGCTGTTTTTT. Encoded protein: CASSLLIGAGGTNTGELFF.

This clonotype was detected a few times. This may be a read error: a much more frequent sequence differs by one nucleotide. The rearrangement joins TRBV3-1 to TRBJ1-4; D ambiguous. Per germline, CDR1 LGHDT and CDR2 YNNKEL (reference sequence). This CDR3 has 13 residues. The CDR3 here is CASSLTGSEKRFF. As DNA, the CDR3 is TGTGCCAGCAGTTTAACGGGAAGTGAAAAACGGTTTTTT.

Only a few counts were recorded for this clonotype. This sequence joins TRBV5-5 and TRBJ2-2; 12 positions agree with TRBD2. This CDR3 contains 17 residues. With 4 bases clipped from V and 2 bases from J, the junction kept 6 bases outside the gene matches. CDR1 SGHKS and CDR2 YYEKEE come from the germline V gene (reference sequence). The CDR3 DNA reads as TGTGCCAGCAGCAAACTAGCGGGGGGTGCCAACACCGGGGAGCTGTTTTTT. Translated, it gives CASSKLAGGANTGELFF.

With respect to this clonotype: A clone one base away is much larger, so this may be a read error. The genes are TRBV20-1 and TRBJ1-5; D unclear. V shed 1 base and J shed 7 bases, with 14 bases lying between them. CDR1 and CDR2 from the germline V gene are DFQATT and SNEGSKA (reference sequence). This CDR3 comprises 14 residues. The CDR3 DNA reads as TGCAGTGCTAGAGCAAAAGGGTTAAGCCAGCCCCAGCATTTT. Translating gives CSARAKGLSQPQHF.

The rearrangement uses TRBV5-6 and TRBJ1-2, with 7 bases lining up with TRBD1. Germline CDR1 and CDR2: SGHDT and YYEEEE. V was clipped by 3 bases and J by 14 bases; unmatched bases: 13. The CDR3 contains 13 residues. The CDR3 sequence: CASSSGQTSVDTF. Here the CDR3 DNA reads TGTGCCAGCAGCTCGGGACAGACTTCCGTGGATACCTTC.

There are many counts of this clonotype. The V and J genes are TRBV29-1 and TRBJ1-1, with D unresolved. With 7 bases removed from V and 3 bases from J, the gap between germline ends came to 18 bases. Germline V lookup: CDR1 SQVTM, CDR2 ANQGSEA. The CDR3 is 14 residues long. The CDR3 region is CSASRGRKDTEAFF. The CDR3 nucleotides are TGCAGCGCAAGCCGCGGGAGGAAGGACACTGAAGCTTTCTTT.

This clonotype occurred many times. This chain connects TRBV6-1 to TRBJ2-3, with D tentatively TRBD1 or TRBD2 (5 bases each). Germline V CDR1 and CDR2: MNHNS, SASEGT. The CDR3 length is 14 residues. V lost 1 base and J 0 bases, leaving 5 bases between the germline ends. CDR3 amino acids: CASSEGDSTDTQYF. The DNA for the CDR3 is TGTGCCAGCAGTGAAGGGGACAGCACAGATACGCAGTATTTT.

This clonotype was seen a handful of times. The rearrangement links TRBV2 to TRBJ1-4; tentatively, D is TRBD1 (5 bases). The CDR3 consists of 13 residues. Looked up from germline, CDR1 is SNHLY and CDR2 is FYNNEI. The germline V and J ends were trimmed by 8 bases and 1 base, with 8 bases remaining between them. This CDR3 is CASCRGTNEKLFF. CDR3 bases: TGTGCCAGCTGTAGGGGAACTAATGAAAAACTGTTTTTT. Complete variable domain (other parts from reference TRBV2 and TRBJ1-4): EPEVTQTPSHQVTQMGQEVILRCVPISNHLYFYWYRQILGQKVEFLVSFYNNEISEKSEIFDDQFSVERPDGSNFTLKIRSTKLEDSAMYFCASCRGTNEKLFFGSGTQLSVL.

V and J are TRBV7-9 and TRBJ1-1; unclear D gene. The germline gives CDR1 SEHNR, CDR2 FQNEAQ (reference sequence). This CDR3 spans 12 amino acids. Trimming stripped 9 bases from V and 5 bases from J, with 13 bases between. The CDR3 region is CARSIPATEAFF. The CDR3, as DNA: TGTGCCAGGTCTATTCCTGCGACTGAAGCTTTCTTT.

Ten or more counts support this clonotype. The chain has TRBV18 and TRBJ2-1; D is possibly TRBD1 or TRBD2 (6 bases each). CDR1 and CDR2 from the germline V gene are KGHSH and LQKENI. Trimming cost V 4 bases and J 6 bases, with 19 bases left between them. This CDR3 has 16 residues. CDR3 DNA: TGTGCCAGCTCACTGGCCCCTGGGGGGCTCGGCAATGAGCAGTTCTTC. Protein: CASSLAPGGLGNEQFF.